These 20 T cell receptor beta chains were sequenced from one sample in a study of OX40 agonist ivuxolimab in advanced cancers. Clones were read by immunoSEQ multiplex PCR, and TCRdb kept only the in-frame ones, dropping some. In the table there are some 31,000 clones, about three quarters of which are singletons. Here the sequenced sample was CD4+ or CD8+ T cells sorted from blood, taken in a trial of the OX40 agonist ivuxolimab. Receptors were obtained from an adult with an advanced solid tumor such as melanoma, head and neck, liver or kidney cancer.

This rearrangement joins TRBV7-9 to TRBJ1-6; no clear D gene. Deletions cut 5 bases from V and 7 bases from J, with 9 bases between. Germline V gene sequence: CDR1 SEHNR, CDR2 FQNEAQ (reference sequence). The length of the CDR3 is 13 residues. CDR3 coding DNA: TGTGCCAGCAGCCAGCCCCAGAATTCACCCCTCCACTTT. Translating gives CASSQPQNSPLHF.

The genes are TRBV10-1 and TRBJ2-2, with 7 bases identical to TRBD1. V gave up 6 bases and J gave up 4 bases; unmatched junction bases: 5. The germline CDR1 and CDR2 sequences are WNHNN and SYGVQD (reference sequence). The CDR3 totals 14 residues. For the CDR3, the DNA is TGCGCCAGCAGAGCAGGGGGATCCACCGGGGAGCTGTTTTTT. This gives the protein CASRAGGSTGELFF.

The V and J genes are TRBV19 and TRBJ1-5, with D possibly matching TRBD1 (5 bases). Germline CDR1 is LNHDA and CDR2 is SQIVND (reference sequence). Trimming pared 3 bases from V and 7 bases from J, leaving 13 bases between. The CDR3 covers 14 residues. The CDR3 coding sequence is TGTGCCAGTAGTATTGGGACTAACCAGCAGCCCCAGCATTTT. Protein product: CASSIGTNQQPQHF.

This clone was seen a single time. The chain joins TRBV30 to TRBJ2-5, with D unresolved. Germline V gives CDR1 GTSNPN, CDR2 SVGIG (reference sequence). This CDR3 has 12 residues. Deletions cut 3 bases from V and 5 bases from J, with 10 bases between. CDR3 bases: TGTGCCTGGAGGGGTAGCCCGGAGACCCAGTACTTC. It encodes CAWRGSPETQYF.

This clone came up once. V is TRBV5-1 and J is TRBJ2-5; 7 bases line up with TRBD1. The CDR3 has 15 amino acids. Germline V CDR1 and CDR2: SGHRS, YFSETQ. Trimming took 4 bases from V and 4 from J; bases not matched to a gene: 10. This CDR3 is CASSQLGQNGETQYF. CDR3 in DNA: TGCGCCAGCAGCCAACTGGGACAGAATGGAGAGACCCAGTACTTC.

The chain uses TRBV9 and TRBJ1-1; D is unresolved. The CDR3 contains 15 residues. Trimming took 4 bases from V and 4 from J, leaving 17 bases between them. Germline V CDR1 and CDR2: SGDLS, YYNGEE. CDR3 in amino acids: CASSPQMGSRTEAFF. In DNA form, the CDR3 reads TGTGCCAGCAGCCCTCAGATGGGGTCGCGCACTGAAGCTTTCTTT.

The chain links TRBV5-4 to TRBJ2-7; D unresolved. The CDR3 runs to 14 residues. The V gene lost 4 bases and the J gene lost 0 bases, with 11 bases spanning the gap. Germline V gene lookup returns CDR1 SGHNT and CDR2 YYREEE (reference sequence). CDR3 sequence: CASSPGGNSYEQYF. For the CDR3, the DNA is TGTGCCAGCAGCCCCGGTGGCAACTCCTACGAGCAGTACTTC.

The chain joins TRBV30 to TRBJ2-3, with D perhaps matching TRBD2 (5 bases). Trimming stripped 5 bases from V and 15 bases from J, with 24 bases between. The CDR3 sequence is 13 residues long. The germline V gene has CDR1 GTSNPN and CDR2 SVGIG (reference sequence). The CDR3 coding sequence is TGTGCCTGGGCCGGAACCCAAGGAGGTGGTTTTTATTTT. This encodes CAWAGTQGGGFYF.

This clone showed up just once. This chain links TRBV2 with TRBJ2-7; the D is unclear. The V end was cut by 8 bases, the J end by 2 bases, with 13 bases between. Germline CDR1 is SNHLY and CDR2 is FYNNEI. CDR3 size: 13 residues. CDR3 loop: CASVPSPTYEQYF. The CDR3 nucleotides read TGTGCCAGCGTTCCGAGCCCCACCTACGAGCAGTACTTC.

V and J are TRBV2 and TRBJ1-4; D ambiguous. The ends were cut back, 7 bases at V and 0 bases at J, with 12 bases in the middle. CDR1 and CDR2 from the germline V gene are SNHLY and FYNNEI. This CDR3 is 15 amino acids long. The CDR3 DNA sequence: TGTGCCAGCAACCCGGACCTCGCAACTAATGAAAAACTGTTTTTT. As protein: CASNPDLATNEKLFF.

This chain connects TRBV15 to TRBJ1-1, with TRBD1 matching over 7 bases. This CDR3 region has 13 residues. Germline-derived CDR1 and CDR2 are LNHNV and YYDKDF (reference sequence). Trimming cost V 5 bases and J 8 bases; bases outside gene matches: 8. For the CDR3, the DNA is TGTGCCACCAGCGGAATGACAGGGATGGAAGCTTTCTTT. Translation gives CATSGMTGMEAFF. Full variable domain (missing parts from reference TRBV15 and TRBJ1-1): DAMVIQNPRYQVTQFGKPVTLSCSQTLNHNVMYWYQQKSSQAPKLLFHYYDKDFNNEADTPDNFQSRRPNTSFCFLDIRSPGLGDTAMYLCATSGMTGMEAFFGQGTRLTVV.

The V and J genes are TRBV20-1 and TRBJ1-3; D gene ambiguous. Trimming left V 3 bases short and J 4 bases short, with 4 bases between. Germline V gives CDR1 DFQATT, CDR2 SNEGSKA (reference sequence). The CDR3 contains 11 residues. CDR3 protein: CSAREGNTIYF. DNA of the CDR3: TGCAGTGCTAGGGAGGGAAACACCATATATTTT.

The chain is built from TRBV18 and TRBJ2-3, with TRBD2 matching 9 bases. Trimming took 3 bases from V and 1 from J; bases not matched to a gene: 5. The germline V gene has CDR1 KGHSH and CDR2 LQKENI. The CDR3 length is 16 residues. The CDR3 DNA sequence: TGTGCCAGCTCACCCCCGACTAGCGGCCGCACAGATACGCAGTATTTT. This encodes CASSPPTSGRTDTQYF. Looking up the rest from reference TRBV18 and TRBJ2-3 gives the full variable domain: NAGVMQNPRHLVRRRGQEARLRCSPMKGHSHVYWYRQLPEEGLKFMVYLQKENIIDESGMPKERFSAEFPKEGPSILRIQQVVRGDSAAYFCASSPPTSGRTDTQYFGPGTRLTVL.

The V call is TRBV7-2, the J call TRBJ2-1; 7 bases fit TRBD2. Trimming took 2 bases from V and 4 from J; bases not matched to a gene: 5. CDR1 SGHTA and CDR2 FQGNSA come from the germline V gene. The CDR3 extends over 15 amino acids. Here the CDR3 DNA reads TGTGCCAGCAGCTTATACGCGGGGGAGTACAATGAGCAGTTCTTC. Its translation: CASSLYAGEYNEQFF.

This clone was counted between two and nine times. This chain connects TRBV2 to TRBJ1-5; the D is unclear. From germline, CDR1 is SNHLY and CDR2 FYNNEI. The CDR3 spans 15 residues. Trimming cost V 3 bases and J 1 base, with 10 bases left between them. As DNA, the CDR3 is TGTGCCAGCAGTGATAGGGCTCTAAGCAATCAGCCCCAGCATTTT. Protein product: CASSDRALSNQPQHF.

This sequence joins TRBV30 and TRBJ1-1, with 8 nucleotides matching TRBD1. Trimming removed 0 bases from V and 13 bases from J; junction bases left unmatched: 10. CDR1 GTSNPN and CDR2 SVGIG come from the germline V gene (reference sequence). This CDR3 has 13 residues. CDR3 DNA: TGTGCCTGGAGTGTAGGTGGACAGGGACGGATTTTCTTT. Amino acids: CAWSVGGQGRIFF.

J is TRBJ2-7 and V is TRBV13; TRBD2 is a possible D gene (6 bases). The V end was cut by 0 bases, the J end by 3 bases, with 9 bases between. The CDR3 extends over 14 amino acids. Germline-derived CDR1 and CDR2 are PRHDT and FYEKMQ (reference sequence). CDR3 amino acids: CASSLGSGYYEQYF. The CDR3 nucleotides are TGTGCCAGCAGCTTAGGTAGCGGTTACTACGAGCAGTACTTC.

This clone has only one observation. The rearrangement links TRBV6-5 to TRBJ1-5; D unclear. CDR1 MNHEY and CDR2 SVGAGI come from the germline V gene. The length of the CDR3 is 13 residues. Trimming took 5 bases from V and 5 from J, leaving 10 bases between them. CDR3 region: CASSRVWDQPQHF. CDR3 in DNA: TGTGCCAGCAGTAGGGTATGGGATCAGCCCCAGCATTTT.

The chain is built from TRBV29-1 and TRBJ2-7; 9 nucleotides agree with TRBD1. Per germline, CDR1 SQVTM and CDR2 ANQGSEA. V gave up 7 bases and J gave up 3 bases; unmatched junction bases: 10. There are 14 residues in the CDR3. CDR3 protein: CSASTGGGGYEQYF. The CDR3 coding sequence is TGCAGCGCCTCGACAGGGGGTGGGGGCTACGAGCAGTACTTC.

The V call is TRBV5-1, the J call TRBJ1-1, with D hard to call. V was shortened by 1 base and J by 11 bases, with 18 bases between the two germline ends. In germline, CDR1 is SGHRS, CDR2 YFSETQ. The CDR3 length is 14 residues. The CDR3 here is CASSLFGREFGAFF. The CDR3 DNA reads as TGCGCCAGCAGCTTGTTCGGACGAGAGTTTGGGGCTTTCTTT.